These 14 T cell receptor beta chains originate from one sample sequenced in a study of blood T cell repertoires in COVID-19. Produced via immunoSEQ multiplex PCR; TCRdb's table is partial and in-frame only. The sample lists 110,000 to 150,000 clones, under 85% seen once, with 5% to 7.5% in the top ten. The sample was peripheral blood. Source of these receptors: a human donor in a cohort sampled during active COVID-19.

The genes are TRBV9 and TRBJ1-4; 8 nucleotides match TRBD1. V shed 0 bases and J 8 bases; nucleotides not matched to a gene: 6. Germline CDR1 reads SGDLS; CDR2 reads YYNGEE. The CDR3 length is 15 residues. CDR3 residues: CASSVEGQDFEKLFF. The CDR3 nucleotides read TGTGCCAGCAGCGTAGAGGGACAGGACTTCGAAAAACTGTTTTTT.

The table lists this clone with a count of one. V and J are TRBV12-3 or TRBV12-4 and TRBJ2-1; the D gene is possibly TRBD1 (5 bases). The length of the CDR3 is 11 residues. Trimming left V 8 bases short and J 8 bases short, with 10 bases between. The CDR3 DNA sequence: TGTGCCAGCCTTAAGGGGTATGAGCAGTTCTTC. Residues: CASLKGYEQFF.

This clone occurred many times. The chain is built from TRBV4-3 and TRBJ1-1; tentative D call: TRBD1 (5 bases). V lost 4 bases and J lost 1, with 10 bases in between. The CDR3 runs 14 residues. The germline V gene has CDR1 LGHNA and CDR2 YSLEER. CDR3 DNA: TGCGCCAGCAGCCTTGACAGAACGAACACTGAAGCTTTCTTT. Translating it yields CASSLDRTNTEAFF.

The rearrangement joins TRBV9 to TRBJ2-3, with D maybe TRBD1 (5 bases). Between the trimmed V and J ends, which lost 2 bases and 2 bases, there was a span of 9 bases. Germline V gives CDR1 SGDLS, CDR2 YYNGEE. The CDR3 sequence is 14 residues long. The CDR3 protein is CASSVTALTDTQYF. CDR3 DNA: TGTGCCAGCAGCGTGACAGCACTCACAGATACGCAGTATTTT.

The count of this clone is one. The chain recombines TRBV6-2 or TRBV6-3 with TRBJ2-3, with 12 positions matching TRBD2. The CDR3 consists of 18 residues. Germline V gene sequence: CDR1 MNHEY, CDR2 SVGEGT. J lost 2 bases, V lost 2 bases, and 8 bases had no gene match. CDR3 nucleotides: TGTGCCAGCAGTTACGCGACTAGCGGGGGTCTCACCACAGATACGCAGTATTTT. This translates into CASSYATSGGLTTDTQYF.

This clone was counted a few times. This chain joins TRBV5-4 and TRBJ2-2, with D possibly TRBD2 on 6 matching bases. This CDR3 comprises 16 residues. With 3 bases removed from V and 7 bases from J, the gap between germline ends came to 19 bases. Germline V gene sequence: CDR1 SGHNT, CDR2 YYREEE (reference sequence). CDR3 nucleotides: TGTGCCAGCAGCTCTAACCCCCGGGACTTAGGCGGGGAGCTGTTTTTT. The encoded protein is CASSSNPRDLGGELFF.

The V and J genes are TRBV27 and TRBJ1-2, with D tentatively TRBD1 (5 bases). This CDR3 region has 15 residues. The germline V gene has CDR1 MNHEY and CDR2 SMNVEV (reference sequence). V lost 5 bases to trimming and J lost 8 bases, with 21 bases between them. The CDR3 protein is CASSPTYDSSTGYTF. In DNA form, the CDR3 reads TGTGCCAGCAGTCCAACCTATGACAGTTCCACGGGCTACACCTTC.

The chain employs TRBV14 and TRBJ2-3; TRBD2 aligns across 7 bases. CDR1 SGHDN and CDR2 FVKESK come from the germline V gene. J was trimmed by 0 bases and V by 1 base; bases with no gene match: 1. CDR3 length: 15 residues. DNA for the CDR3: TGTGCCAGCAGCCAAGCTAGCGGAAGCACAGATACGCAGTATTTT. Its protein is CASSQASGSTDTQYF.

V and J are TRBV19 and TRBJ1-1, with 10 bases aligning to TRBD1. CDR1 and CDR2 (germline): LNHDA, SQIVND (reference sequence). The length of the CDR3 is 16 residues. V lost 6 bases, J lost 3 bases, and 10 bases stayed unmatched. DNA of the CDR3: TGTGCCAGTAGCGTTGTGGCCGGGACAGGGGACACTGAAGCTTTCTTT. Protein sequence: CASSVVAGTGDTEAFF.

This rearrangement joins TRBV5-4 to TRBJ1-1; no clear D gene. V was pared by 1 base and J by 2 bases, with 9 bases between. This CDR3 spans 14 amino acids. Looked up from germline, CDR1 is SGHNT and CDR2 is YYREEE (reference sequence). The CDR3 DNA follows: TGTGCCAGCAGCTTGATACGGGGAAACACTGAAGCTTTCTTT. This codes for CASSLIRGNTEAFF. Full variable domain (outside the CDR3, taken from reference TRBV5-4 and TRBJ1-1): ETGVTQSPTHLIKTRGQQVTLRCSSQSGHNTVSWYQQALGQGPQFIFQYYREEENGRGNFPPRFSGLQFPNYSSELNVNALELDDSALYLCASSLIRGNTEAFFGQGTRLTVV.

J is TRBJ2-3 and V is TRBV5-5; D gene uncertain. The V end lost 5 bases, the J end lost 4 bases, and 14 bases lay between the germline ends. The CDR3 contains 14 residues. Germline loops: CDR1 SGHKS, CDR2 YYEKEE (reference sequence). CDR3 sequence reads: CASRVTLVADTQYF. CDR3 nucleotides: TGTGCCAGCAGAGTGACTTTGGTCGCAGATACGCAGTATTTT.

This clone was seen more than once but under ten times. CDR3 bases: TGTGCCGAACAGGGAGCCGGCAATCAGCCCCAGCATTTT. Protein sequence: CAEQGAGNQPQHF. V usage is TRBV28 and J usage is TRBJ1-5; a weak D match, TRBD1 (6 bases). CDR1 MDHEN and CDR2 SYDVKM come from the germline V gene. This CDR3 comprises 13 residues. Trimming took off 11 bases at V and 2 bases at J, with 13 bases between the two ends.

The gene calls are TRBV7-2 and TRBJ1-1; perhaps TRBD1 as D (6 bases). With 0 bases removed from V and 1 base from J, the gap between germline ends came to 9 bases. Germline loops: CDR1 SGHTA, CDR2 FQGNSA. CDR3 length: 15 amino acids. The CDR3 sequence: CASSLAAGENTEAFF. The CDR3 nucleotides are TGTGCCAGCAGCTTAGCAGCAGGGGAGAACACTGAAGCTTTCTTT.

The rearrangement links TRBV6-6 to TRBJ2-7; the match to TRBD1 covers 8 bases. V trimming: 6 bases; J trimming: 1 base; junction bases outside the gene matches: 8. The CDR3 totals 15 residues. The germline V gene encodes CDR1 MNHNY and CDR2 SVGAGI (reference sequence). The DNA of the CDR3 is TGTGCCAGCAGCCTTTGGACAGGGCTTTCCTACGAGCAGTACTTC. Translated, it gives CASSLWTGLSYEQYF.